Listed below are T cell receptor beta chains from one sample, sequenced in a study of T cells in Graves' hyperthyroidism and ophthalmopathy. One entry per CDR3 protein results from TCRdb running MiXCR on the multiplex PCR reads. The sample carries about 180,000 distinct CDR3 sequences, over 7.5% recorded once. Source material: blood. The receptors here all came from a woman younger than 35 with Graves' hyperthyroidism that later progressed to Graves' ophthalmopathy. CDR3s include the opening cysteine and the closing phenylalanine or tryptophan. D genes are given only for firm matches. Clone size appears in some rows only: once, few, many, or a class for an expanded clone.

CDR3: CASSLSLAEIYNEQFF
DNA: TGTGCCAGCAGTTTATCCCTAGCGGAGATCTACAATGAGCAGTTCTTC
J: TRBJ2-1
D: TRBD2
V: TRBV27
size: many

CDR3: CASSEGGGLNTEAFF
DNA: TGTGCCAGCTCAGAAGGTGGAGGGTTGAACACTGAAGCTTTCTTT
J: TRBJ1-1
D: .
V: TRBV18
size: many

CDR3: CAWMGLLNTQYF
DNA: TGTGCCTGGATGGGACTCCTTAATACGCAGTATTTT
J: TRBJ2-3
D: .
V: TRBV30
size: .

CDR3: CASSLIPGGLNTEAFF
DNA: TGTGCCAGCAGCTTAATCCCCGGGGGCTTGAACACTGAAGCTTTCTTT
J: TRBJ1-1
D: .
V: TRBV7-8
size: many

CDR3: CASKRDQNQPQHF
DNA: TGTGCCAGTAAAAGAGACCAGAATCAGCCCCAGCATTTT
J: TRBJ1-5
D: .
V: TRBV19
size: many

CDR3: CASSLGTSRSGEQFF
DNA: TGTGCCAGCAGCCTAGGGACTAGCAGATCGGGTGAGCAGTTCTTC
J: TRBJ2-1
D: TRBD2
V: TRBV3-1
size: many

CDR3: CSAREPGQAYEQYF
DNA: TGCAGTGCTAGGGAACCGGGACAAGCCTACGAGCAGTACTTC
J: TRBJ2-7
D: .
V: TRBV20-1
size: many

CDR3: CASSPKTGPEAFF
DNA: TGTGCCAGCAGCCCTAAGACAGGCCCTGAAGCTTTCTTT
J: TRBJ1-1
D: .
V: TRBV5-4
size: .

CDR3: CASSLAGGSYNEQFF
DNA: TGTGCCAGCAGTTTAGCGGGGGGCTCCTACAATGAGCAGTTCTTC
J: TRBJ2-1
D: TRBD2
V: TRBV28
size: many

CDR3: CSASDPGPATNEKLFF
DNA: TGCAGTGCTAGCGACCCAGGACCAGCAACTAATGAAAAACTGTTTTTT
J: TRBJ1-4
D: .
V: TRBV20-1
size: few

CDR3: CASSLPGQGAGAFF
DNA: TGTGCCAGCAGCCTCCCGGGACAGGGGGCTGGGGCTTTCTTT
J: TRBJ1-1
D: TRBD1
V: TRBV11-2
size: many

CDR3: CATSRARGTSYNEQFF
DNA: TGTGCCACCAGCAGAGCACGGGGAACCTCCTACAATGAGCAGTTCTTC
J: TRBJ2-1
D: .
V: TRBV15
size: .

CDR3: CASSYSRVGGNTIYF
DNA: TGTGCCAGCAGTTACTCGCGTGTTGGCGGAAACACCATATATTTT
J: TRBJ1-3
D: .
V: TRBV6-5
size: many

CDR3: CASRNRLAGDNEQFF
DNA: TGTGCCAGTAGGAACCGACTAGCGGGGGACAATGAGCAGTTCTTC
J: TRBJ2-1
D: TRBD2
V: TRBV19
size: many

CDR3: CASRGQGTYEQYF
DNA: TGTGCCAGCAGGGGACAGGGAACCTACGAGCAGTACTTC
J: TRBJ2-7
D: TRBD1
V: TRBV28
size: many

CDR3: CASSPTDLNTEAFF
DNA: TGTGCCAGCAGCCCGACAGATTTGAACACTGAAGCTTTCTTT
J: TRBJ1-1
D: .
V: TRBV6-1
size: .

CDR3: CASSYGTGRRYEQYF
DNA: TGTGCCAGCAGTTATGGGACAGGAAGGAGGTACGAGCAGTACTTC
J: TRBJ2-7
D: TRBD1
V: TRBV28
size: .

CDR3: CSARGGAEYNEQFF
DNA: TGCAGTGCTAGGGGCGGGGCGGAATACAATGAGCAGTTCTTC
J: TRBJ2-1
D: .
V: TRBV20-1
size: many

CDR3: CASSPAWFRDPYQETQYF
DNA: TGTGCCAGCAGCCCAGCCTGGTTTCGTGATCCGTACCAAGAGACCCAGTACTTC
J: TRBJ2-5
D: .
V: TRBV28
size: many

CDR3: CASNSDSSSYEQYF
DNA: TGTGCCAGCAATAGCGACAGTTCTTCCTACGAGCAGTACTTC
J: TRBJ2-7
D: .
V: TRBV28
size: many

CDR3: CASSEGQGSEKLFF
DNA: TGTGCCAGCAGTGAGGGACAGGGGAGTGAAAAACTATTTTTT
J: TRBJ1-4
D: TRBD1
V: TRBV6-1
size: few

CDR3: CASSPGSGDTQYF
DNA: TGTGCCAGCAGCCCTGGGTCTGGGGATACGCAGTATTTT
J: TRBJ2-3
D: .
V: TRBV4-2
size: .

CDR3: CASSSPTGFQETQYF
DNA: TGTGCCAGCAGCTCACCCACAGGGTTCCAAGAGACCCAGTACTTC
J: TRBJ2-5
D: .
V: TRBV7-9
size: many

CDR3: CASSSSTGGFTEAFF
DNA: TGTGCCAGCAGTTCCTCGACAGGGGGCTTCACTGAAGCTTTCTTT
J: TRBJ1-1
D: TRBD1
V: TRBV6-5
size: many

CDR3: CASSRQGWAGYTF
DNA: TGTGCCAGCAGTCGACAGGGATGGGCTGGCTACACCTTC
J: TRBJ1-2
D: TRBD1
V: TRBV27
size: many

CDR3: CASSFWRNGYTF
DNA: TGTGCCAGCAGTTTCTGGCGGAATGGCTACACCTTC
J: TRBJ1-2
D: .
V: TRBV28
size: many

CDR3: CASSPSVLQPQHF
DNA: TGTGCCAGCTCACCATCGGTCCTACAGCCCCAGCATTTT
J: TRBJ1-5
D: .
V: TRBV18
size: few

CDR3: CAWSVHSQGDYGYTF
DNA: TGTGCCTGGAGTGTACACTCACAGGGGGACTATGGCTACACCTTC
J: TRBJ1-2
D: TRBD1
V: TRBV30
size: many

CDR3: CASSAPRQGTYGYTF
DNA: TGTGCCAGCAGCGCCCCCCGGCAGGGGACCTATGGCTACACCTTC
J: TRBJ1-2
D: .
V: TRBV13
size: few

CDR3: CSARAVGEGWETQYF
DNA: TGCAGTGCTAGGGCGGTGGGGGAGGGTTGGGAGACCCAGTACTTC
J: TRBJ2-5
D: TRBD2
V: TRBV20-1
size: many

CDR3: CASSLGTSGFGYTF
DNA: TGTGCCAGCAGTTTAGGGACATCCGGCTTTGGCTACACCTTC
J: TRBJ1-2
D: .
V: TRBV28
size: many

CDR3: CATSEGDRNYGYTF
DNA: TGTGCCACCAGTGAGGGGGACAGGAACTATGGCTACACCTTC
J: TRBJ1-2
D: TRBD1
V: TRBV24-1
size: few

CDR3: CASIMGTLGEYF
DNA: TGTGCCAGCATCATGGGGACTCTGGGGGAGTACTTC
J: TRBJ2-5
D: .
V: TRBV7-2
size: many

CDR3: CASSVVPVANYGYTF
DNA: TGTGCCAGCAGCGTAGTCCCGGTAGCTAACTATGGCTACACCTTC
J: TRBJ1-2
D: .
V: TRBV9
size: .

CDR3: CASQPGGGNEKLFF
DNA: TGTGCCAGCCAACCAGGGGGCGGGAATGAAAAACTGTTTTTT
J: TRBJ1-4
D: TRBD1
V: TRBV28
size: few

CDR3: CASSLGGLLAGVEQCF
DNA: TGTGCCAGCAGCTTGGGCGGATTACTAGCGGGAGTTGAGCAGTGCTTC
J: TRBJ2-1
D: TRBD2
V: TRBV5-4
size: .

CDR3: CASSEAGRDEQFF
DNA: TGTGCCAGCAGTGAAGCGGGGAGAGATGAGCAGTTCTTC
J: TRBJ2-1
D: .
V: TRBV6-1
size: many

CDR3: CASSLRDNSYEQYF
DNA: TGTGCCAGCAGTTTACGGGACAACTCCTACGAGCAGTACTTC
J: TRBJ2-7
D: .
V: TRBV27
size: many

CDR3: CASSQMTGGRKETQYF
DNA: TGTGCCAGCAGCCAAATGACCGGGGGAAGAAAAGAGACCCAGTACTTC
J: TRBJ2-5
D: .
V: TRBV3-1
size: many

CDR3: CASSLAHNYEQYF
DNA: TGTGCCAGCAGCTTGGCGCATAACTACGAGCAGTACTTC
J: TRBJ2-7
D: .
V: TRBV5-6
size: few

CDR3: CAWSVQFPEAFF
DNA: TGTGCCTGGAGTGTACAGTTTCCTGAAGCTTTCTTT
J: TRBJ1-1
D: .
V: TRBV30
size: many

CDR3: CATRSGESTDTQYF
DNA: TGTGCCACCCGAAGCGGGGAGAGCACAGATACGCAGTATTTT
J: TRBJ2-3
D: TRBD2
V: TRBV18
size: many

CDR3: CASSPPMAQVGLSGANVLTF
DNA: TGTGCCAGCTCACCACCCATGGCACAGGTGGGTCTTTCTGGGGCCAACGTCCTGACTTTC
J: TRBJ2-6
D: .
V: TRBV18
size: .

CDR3: CAWMSAATNEKLFF
DNA: TGTGCCTGGATGTCAGCTGCAACTAATGAAAAACTGTTTTTT
J: TRBJ1-4
D: .
V: TRBV30
size: many

CDR3: CASSAGGMGITEAFF
DNA: TGTGCCAGCAGCGCGGGGGGGATGGGGATCACTGAAGCTTTCTTT
J: TRBJ1-1
D: .
V: TRBV3-1
size: many

CDR3: CASSREPGQGAGNTIYF
DNA: TGCGCCAGCAGCCGAGAACCGGGACAGGGCGCTGGAAACACCATATATTTT
J: TRBJ1-3
D: TRBD1
V: TRBV4-1
size: .

CDR3: CASSLVGQGTNEKLFF
DNA: TGTGCCAGCAGCTTAGTGGGACAGGGCACTAATGAAAAACTGTTTTTT
J: TRBJ1-4
D: TRBD1
V: TRBV7-9
size: many

CDR3: CAWSQTRTGYSYEQYF
DNA: TGTGCCTGGAGTCAAACAAGGACAGGATACTCCTACGAGCAGTACTTC
J: TRBJ2-7
D: TRBD1
V: TRBV30
size: many

CDR3: CASSVKDRVSTEAFF
DNA: TGTGCCAGCAGCGTGAAGGACAGGGTATCAACTGAAGCTTTCTTT
J: TRBJ1-1
D: TRBD1
V: TRBV14
size: many

CDR3: CASSLDGRGAIHF
DNA: TGTGCCAGCAGCTTAGATGGACGGGGAGCAATACACTTT
J: TRBJ1-6
D: .
V: TRBV11-3
size: .

CDR3: CASSQLIGWSTEAFF
DNA: TGTGCCAGTAGCCAACTCATCGGGTGGAGCACTGAAGCTTTCTTT
J: TRBJ1-1
D: .
V: TRBV3-1
size: many

CDR3: CASSLEPAGSNYGYTF
DNA: TGTGCCAGCAGCTTAGAACCCGCAGGGAGCAACTATGGCTACACCTTC
J: TRBJ1-2
D: .
V: TRBV11-2
size: many

CDR3: CASSQDLTVNTEAFF
DNA: TGTGCCAGCAGCCAAGACCTGACGGTGAACACTGAAGCTTTCTTT
J: TRBJ1-1
D: .
V: TRBV4-2
size: .